This T cell receptor beta chain was profiled in a study of OX40 agonist ivuxolimab in advanced cancers. Study overall: Patients were dosed intravenously with ivuxolimab at 0.01 to 10 mg/kg every 2 weeks.

Turning to this clone: Its antigen is still unknown.

Clones were read by immunoSEQ multiplex PCR, and TCRdb kept only the in-frame ones, dropping some. This table holds around 89,000 clones, approximately 91% found once. CDR3 length: 13 amino acids. Looked up from germline, CDR1 is SNHLY and CDR2 is FYNNEI. Trimming took off 9 bases at V and 6 bases at J, with 16 bases between the two ends. Blood got drawn at baseline, again on cycle 4 day 1, and then on cycle 7 day 1. The study, taken as a whole, reports: Some patients without response likewise showed low normalized clonal expansion.

This TCR was sampled from an adult with an advanced solid tumor such as melanoma, head and neck, liver or kidney cancer. This sequence joins TRBV2 and TRBJ2-3; D is perhaps TRBD2 (6 bases). The sample consisted of CD4+ or CD8+ T cells sorted from blood, taken in a trial of the OX40 agonist ivuxolimab. The CDR3 DNA follows: TGTGCCAGTACGAAGCGGGTATGGGATACGCAGTATTTT. Its protein product is CASTKRVWDTQYF.